This T cell receptor (beta chain) emerged from a study of beta chain features in type 1 diabetes. At the level of the study: Similarity in age, gender and cell yields was seen between patients and healthy donors.

Study-level points and caveats: In the patient group, naive, central memory and Treg TCRB repertoires seemed more alike than in the healthy donor group.

Expressed TCRB transcripts were sequenced because the entire RNA isolate underwent reverse transcription. The average output of naive, central memory and regulatory T cell samples was 3.6 million or so reads. Using immunoSEQ multiplex PCR, the repertoire was profiled, and TCRdb retains in-frame clones only, with some absent. The sample gives 450,000 to 550,000 clones, around 28% of which show up once; almost 0.065% is in the top ten. On this clone itself: Its antigen is not known.

Isolation of CD4+ naive, central memory, regulatory and stem cell-like memory cells was achieved by sorting via CD45RO/CCR7/CD25/CD127/CD95/CD27. Germline CDR1 is LGHNA and CDR2 is YNFKEQ. V lost 4 bases and J lost 5; bases outside the gene matches: 9. The CDR3 has 17 residues. This TCR was sampled from a man aged 18 to 30 in good health. This chain connects TRBV4-2 to TRBJ2-3, with TRBD2 identical over 13 bases. Sequencing was done on a sample of naive CD4+ T cells from blood. CDR3 region: CASSRSYTSGRGDTQYF. The CDR3 nucleotides are TGTGCCAGCAGCCGAAGCTACACTAGCGGGAGGGGAGATACGCAGTATTTT.